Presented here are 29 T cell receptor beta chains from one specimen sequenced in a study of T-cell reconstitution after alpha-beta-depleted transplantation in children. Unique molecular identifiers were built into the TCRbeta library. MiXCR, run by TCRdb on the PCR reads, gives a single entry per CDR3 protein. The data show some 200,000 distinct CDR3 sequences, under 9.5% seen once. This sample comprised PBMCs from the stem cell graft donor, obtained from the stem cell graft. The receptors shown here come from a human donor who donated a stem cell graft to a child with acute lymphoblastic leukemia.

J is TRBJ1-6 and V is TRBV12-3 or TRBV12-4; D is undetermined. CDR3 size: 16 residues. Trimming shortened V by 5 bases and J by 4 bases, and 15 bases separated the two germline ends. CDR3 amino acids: CASSVAGARYNSPLHF. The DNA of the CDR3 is TGTGCCAGCAGTGTGGCAGGAGCCAGGTATAATTCACCCCTCCACTTT.

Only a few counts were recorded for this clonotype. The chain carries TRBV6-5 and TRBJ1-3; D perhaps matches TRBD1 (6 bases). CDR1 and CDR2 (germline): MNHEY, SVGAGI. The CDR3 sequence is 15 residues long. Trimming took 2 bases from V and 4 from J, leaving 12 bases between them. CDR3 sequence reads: CASSYLAGEGNTIYF. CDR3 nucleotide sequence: TGTGCCAGCAGTTACCTGGCAGGGGAAGGAAACACCATATATTTT.

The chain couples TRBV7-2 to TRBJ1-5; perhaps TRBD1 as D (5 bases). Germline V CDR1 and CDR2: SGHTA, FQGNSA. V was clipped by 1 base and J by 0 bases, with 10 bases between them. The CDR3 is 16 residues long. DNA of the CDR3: TGTGCCAGCAGCTTAGAAACAGGATATAGCAATCAGCCCCAGCATTTT. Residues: CASSLETGYSNQPQHF.

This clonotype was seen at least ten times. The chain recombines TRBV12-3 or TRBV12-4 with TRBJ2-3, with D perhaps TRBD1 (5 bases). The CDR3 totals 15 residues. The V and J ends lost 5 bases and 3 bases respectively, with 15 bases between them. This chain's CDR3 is CASSPRSRQTDTQYF. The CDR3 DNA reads TGTGCCAGCAGTCCACGAAGCCGACAGACAGATACGCAGTATTTT.

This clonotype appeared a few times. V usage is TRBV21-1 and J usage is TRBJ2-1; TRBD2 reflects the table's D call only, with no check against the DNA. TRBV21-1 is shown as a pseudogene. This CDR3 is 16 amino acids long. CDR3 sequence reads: CASSSRSGGLTDEQFF. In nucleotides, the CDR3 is TGTGCCAGCAGCTCACGTAGCGGGGGGTTAACAGATGAGCAGTTCTTC.

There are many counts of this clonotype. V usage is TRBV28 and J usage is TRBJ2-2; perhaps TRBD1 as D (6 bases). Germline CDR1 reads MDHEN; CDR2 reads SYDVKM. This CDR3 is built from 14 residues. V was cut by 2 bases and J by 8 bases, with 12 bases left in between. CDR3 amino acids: CASSLAGAAGELFF. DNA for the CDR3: TGTGCCAGCAGTTTAGCAGGGGCTGCTGGGGAGCTGTTTTTT. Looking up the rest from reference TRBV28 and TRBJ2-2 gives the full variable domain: DVKVTQSSRYLVKRTGEKVFLECVQDMDHENMFWYRQDPGLGLRLIYFSYDVKMKEKGDIPEGYSVSREKKERFSLILESASTNQTSMYLCASSLAGAAGELFFGEGSRLTVL.

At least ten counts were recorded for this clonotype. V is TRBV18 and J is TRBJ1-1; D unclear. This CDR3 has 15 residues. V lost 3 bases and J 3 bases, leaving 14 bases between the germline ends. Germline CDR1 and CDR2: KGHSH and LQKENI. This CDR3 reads CASSPLPAGDTEAFF. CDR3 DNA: TGTGCCAGCTCACCCCTGCCCGCCGGGGACACTGAAGCTTTCTTT.

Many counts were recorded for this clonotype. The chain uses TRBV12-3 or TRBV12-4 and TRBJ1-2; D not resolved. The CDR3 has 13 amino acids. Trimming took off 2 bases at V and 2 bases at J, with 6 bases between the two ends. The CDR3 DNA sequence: TGTGCCAGCAGTTTACAAGCGAACTATGGCTACACCTTC. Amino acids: CASSLQANYGYTF.

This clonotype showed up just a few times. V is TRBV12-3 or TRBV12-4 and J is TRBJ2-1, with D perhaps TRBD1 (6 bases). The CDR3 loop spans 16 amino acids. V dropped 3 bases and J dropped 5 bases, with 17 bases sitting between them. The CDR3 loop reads CASSFPSNRAHNEQFF. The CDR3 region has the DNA TGTGCCAGCAGTTTCCCCTCCAACAGGGCCCACAATGAGCAGTTCTTC.

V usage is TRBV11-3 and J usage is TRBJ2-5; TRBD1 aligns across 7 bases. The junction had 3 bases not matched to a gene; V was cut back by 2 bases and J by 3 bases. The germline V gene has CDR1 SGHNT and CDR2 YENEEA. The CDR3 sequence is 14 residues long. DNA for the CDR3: TGTGCCAGCAGCTTACGAGGGGGCGAAGAGACCCAGTACTTC. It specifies CASSLRGGEETQYF.

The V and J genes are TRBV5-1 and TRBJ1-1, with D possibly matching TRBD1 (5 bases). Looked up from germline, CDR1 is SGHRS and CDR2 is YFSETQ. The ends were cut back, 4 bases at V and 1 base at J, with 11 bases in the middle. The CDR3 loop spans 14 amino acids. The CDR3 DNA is TGCGCCAGCAGCGGGGGGTTTAGGAACACTGAAGCTTTCTTT. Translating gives CASSGGFRNTEAFF. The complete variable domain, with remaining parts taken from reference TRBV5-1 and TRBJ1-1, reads KAGVTQTPRYLIKTRGQQVTLSCSPISGHRSVSWYQQTPGQGLQFLFEYFSETQRNKGNFPGRFSGRQFSNSRSEMNVSTLELGDSALYLCASSGGFRNTEAFFGQGTRLTVV.

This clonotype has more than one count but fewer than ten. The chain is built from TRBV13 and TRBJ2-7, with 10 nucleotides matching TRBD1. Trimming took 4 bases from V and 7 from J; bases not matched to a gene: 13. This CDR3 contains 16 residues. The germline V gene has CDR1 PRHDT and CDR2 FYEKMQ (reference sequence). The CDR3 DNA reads TGTGCCAGCAGCTCCCGACGGACAGGGGGTATGGTGGAGCAGTACTTC. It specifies CASSSRRTGGMVEQYF.

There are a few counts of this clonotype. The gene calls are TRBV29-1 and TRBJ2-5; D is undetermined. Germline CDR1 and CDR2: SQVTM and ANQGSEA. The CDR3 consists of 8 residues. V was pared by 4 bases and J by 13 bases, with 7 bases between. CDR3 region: CSVGYRYF. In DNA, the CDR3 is TGCAGCGTTGGGTATCGGTACTTC.

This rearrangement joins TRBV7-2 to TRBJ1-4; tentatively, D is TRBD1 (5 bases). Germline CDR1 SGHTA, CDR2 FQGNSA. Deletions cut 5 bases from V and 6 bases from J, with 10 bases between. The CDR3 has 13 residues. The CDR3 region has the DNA TGTGCCAGCAGCCCCGGCAGGGATGAAAAACTGTTTTTT. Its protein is CASSPGRDEKLFF.

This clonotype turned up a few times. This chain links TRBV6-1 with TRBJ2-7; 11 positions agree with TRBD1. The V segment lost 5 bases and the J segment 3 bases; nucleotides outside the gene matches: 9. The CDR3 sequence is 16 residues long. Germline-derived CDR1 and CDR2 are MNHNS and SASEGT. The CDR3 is CASSTTADRGLYEQYF. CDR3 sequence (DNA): TGTGCCAGCAGTACGACGGCGGACAGGGGGCTCTACGAGCAGTACTTC.

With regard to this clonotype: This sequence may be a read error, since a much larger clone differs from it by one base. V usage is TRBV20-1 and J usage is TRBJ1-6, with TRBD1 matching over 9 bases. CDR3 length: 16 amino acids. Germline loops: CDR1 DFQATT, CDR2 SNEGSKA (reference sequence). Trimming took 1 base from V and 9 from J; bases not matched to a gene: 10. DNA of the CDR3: TGCAGTGCTAGAGTAGTGGGGCTGGACAGGGGTTCACCCCTCCACTTT. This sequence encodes CSARVVGLDRGSPLHF.

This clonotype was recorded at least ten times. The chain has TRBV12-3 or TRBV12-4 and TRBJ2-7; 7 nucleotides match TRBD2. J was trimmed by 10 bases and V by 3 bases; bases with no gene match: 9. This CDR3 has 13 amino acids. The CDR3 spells CASSFVQAGDQYF. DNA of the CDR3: TGTGCCAGCAGTTTTGTACAGGCGGGGGATCAGTACTTC.

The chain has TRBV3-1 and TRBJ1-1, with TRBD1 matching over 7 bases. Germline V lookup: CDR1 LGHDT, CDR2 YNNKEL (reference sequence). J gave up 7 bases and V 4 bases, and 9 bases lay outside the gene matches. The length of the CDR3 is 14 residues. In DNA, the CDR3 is TGTGCCAGCAGCCCCCACGACAGGGTCATTGAAGCTTTCTTT. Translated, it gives CASSPHDRVIEAFF.

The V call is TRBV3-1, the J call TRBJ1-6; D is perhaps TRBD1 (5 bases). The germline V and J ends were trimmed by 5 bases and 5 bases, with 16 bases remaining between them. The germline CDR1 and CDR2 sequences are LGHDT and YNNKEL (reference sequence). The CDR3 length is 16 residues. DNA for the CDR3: TGTGCCAGCAGCATTCGTCCACAGGAAAATAATTCACCCCTCCACTTT. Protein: CASSIRPQENNSPLHF.

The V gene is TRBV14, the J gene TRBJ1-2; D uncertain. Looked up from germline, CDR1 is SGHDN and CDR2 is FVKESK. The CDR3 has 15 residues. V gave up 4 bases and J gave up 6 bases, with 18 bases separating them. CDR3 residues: CASSPTRTMTNGYTF. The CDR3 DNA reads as TGTGCCAGCAGCCCCACGAGGACTATGACTAATGGCTACACCTTC.

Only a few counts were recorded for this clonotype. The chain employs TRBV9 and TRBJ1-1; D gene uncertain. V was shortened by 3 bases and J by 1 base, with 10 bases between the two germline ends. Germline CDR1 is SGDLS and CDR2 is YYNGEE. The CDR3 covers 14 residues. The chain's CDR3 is CASSARLQNTEAFF. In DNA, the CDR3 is TGTGCCAGCAGCGCTCGATTGCAGAACACTGAAGCTTTCTTT.

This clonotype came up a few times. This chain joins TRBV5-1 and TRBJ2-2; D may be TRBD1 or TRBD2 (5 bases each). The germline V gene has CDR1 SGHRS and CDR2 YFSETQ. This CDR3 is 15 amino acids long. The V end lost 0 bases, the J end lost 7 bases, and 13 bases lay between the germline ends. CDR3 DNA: TGCGCCAGCAGCTTGGCCACCGGGGCCGGCGGGGAGCTGTTTTTT. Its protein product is CASSLATGAGGELFF.

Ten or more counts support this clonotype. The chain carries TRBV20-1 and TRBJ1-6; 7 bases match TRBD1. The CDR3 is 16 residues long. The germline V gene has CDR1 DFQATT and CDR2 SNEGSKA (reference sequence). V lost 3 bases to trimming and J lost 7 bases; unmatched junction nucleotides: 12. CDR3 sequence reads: CSARRDRLNKNSPLHF. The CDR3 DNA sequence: TGCAGTGCTAGGAGGGACAGACTAAATAAAAATTCACCCCTCCACTTT.

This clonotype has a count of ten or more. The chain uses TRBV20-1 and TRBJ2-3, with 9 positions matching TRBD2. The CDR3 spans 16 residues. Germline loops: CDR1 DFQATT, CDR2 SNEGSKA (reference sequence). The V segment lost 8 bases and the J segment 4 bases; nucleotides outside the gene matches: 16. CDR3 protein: CSLQLRAGGQSDTQYF. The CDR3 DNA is TGCAGTCTTCAGTTGAGGGCGGGGGGGCAATCAGATACGCAGTATTTT.

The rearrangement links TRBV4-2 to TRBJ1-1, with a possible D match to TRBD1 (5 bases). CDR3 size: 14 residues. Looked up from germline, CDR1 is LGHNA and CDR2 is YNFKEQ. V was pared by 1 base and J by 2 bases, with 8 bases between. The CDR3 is CASSQVQGNTEAFF. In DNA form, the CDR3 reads TGTGCCAGCAGCCAAGTTCAGGGTAACACTGAAGCTTTCTTT.

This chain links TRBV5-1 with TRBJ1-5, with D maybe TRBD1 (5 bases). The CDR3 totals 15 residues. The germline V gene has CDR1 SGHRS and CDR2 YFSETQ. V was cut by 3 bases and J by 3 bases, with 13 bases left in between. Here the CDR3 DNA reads TGCGCCAGCAGCTCCTGGGGGGGAGACAATCAGCCCCAGCATTTT. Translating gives CASSSWGGDNQPQHF.

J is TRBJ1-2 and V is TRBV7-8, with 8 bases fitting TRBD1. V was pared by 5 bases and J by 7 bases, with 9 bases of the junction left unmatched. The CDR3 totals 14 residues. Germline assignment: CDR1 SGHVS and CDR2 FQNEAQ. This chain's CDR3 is CASSPTRGTGGYTF. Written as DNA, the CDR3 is TGTGCCAGCAGCCCGACCCGGGGGACAGGTGGCTACACCTTC.

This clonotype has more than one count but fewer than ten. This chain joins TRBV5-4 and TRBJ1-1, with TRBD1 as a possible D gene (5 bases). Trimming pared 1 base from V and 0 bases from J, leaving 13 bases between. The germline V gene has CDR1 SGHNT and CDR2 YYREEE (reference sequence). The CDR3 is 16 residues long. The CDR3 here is CASSLRSGSMNTEAFF. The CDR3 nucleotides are TGTGCCAGCAGCTTGCGGTCAGGGTCCATGAACACTGAAGCTTTCTTT.

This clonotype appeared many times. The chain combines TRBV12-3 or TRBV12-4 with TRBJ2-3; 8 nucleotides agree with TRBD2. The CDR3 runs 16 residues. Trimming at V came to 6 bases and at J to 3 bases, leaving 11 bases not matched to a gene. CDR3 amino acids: CASSRGTSKVTDTQYF. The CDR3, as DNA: TGTGCCAGCAGCCGCGGGACTAGTAAAGTAACAGATACGCAGTATTTT.